A selection of T cell receptor beta chains follows, all from one sample in a study of cytomegalovirus exposure and HLA in healthy donors. Data came from immunoSEQ multiplex PCR; TCRdb stores just in-frame clones and leaves some out. The sample has under 200,000 clones; around 73% are singletons. The sequencing input was PBMCs. The origin of the receptors is a woman under 30 in good health and CMV-seropositive. Each CDR3 is given with its conserved first and last residue. The D gene is left open where the match is weak. Where a row states a size, it is once, few, many or the class of an expanded clone; other rows omit it.

CDR3 DNA | CDR3 protein | clone size | J gene | V gene | D gene
TGTGCCAGCAGCTGGGCTAGCGGGGGCACAGATACGCAGTATTTT | CASSWASGGTDTQYF | NA | TRBJ2-3 | TRBV7-3 | TRBD2
TGCGCCAGCAGCGAAAACCGGGACAGGTTTTATGGCTACACCTTC | CASSENRDRFYGYTF | NA | TRBJ1-2 | TRBV5-1 | TRBD1
TGTGCCAGTAGTAAAGCCGGGACAGGAATGAACACTGAAGCTTTCTTT | CASSKAGTGMNTEAFF | NA | TRBJ1-1 | TRBV19 | TRBD1
TGCGCCAGCAGCCAAGTAGGCACAGGGAAGCAGCCCCAGCATTTT | CASSQVGTGKQPQHF | NA | TRBJ1-5 | TRBV4-1 | NA
TGTGCCAGCAGCTTACGGCAGGGGGTCCACGAGCAGTACTTC | CASSLRQGVHEQYF | NA | TRBJ2-7 | TRBV7-2 | TRBD1
TGTGCCAGCAGCCAAGATTCGGGGGGAACCTATACCTACAATGAGCAGTTCTTC | CASSQDSGGTYTYNEQFF | NA | TRBJ2-1 | TRBV4-2 | TRBD2
TGTGCCAGCAGTTACCGACAGGGGGCCTACGAGCAGTACTTC | CASSYRQGAYEQYF | NA | TRBJ2-7 | TRBV6-5 | TRBD1
TGTGCCAGCAGCCCCCCGTCCGAGGGGGCTTACGAGCAGTACTTC | CASSPPSEGAYEQYF | few | TRBJ2-7 | TRBV7-6 | TRBD1
TGCGCCAGCCGCCGCTCTAGCGGGGTGGGGGAGACCCAGTACTTC | CASRRSSGVGETQYF | NA | TRBJ2-5 | TRBV5-1 | TRBD2
TGTGCCAGCGGATTTGAGCCTACCGGGACAGGGGTAGCTTTCTTT | CASGFEPTGTGVAFF | NA | TRBJ1-1 | TRBV27 | TRBD1
TGTGCCAGTAGCAGGGAATCTGGAAACACCATATATTTT | CASSRESGNTIYF | few | TRBJ1-3 | TRBV6-6 | NA
TGTGCCAGCAGTTCAGTTGGGGCTCGGGACACTGAAGCTTTCTTT | CASSSVGARDTEAFF | NA | TRBJ1-1 | TRBV6-6 | NA
TGTGCCAGCAGCCAAGGACAGGGCTACCATGCTGAAGCTTTCTTT | CASSQGQGYHAEAFF | NA | TRBJ1-1 | TRBV13 | TRBD1
TGTGCCAGCAGTGAACTTGGCGGGGGCAGCACAGATACGCAGTATTTT | CASSELGGGSTDTQYF | NA | TRBJ2-3 | TRBV25-1 | NA
TGTGCCAGCAGCCCGCACAGTGAGAGAGCTAACTATGGCTACACCTTC | CASSPHSERANYGYTF | NA | TRBJ1-2 | TRBV9 | NA
TGTGCCAGCAGCTTAGTCCAGGGAAGCGAGCAGTTCTTC | CASSLVQGSEQFF | few | TRBJ2-1 | TRBV7-2 | NA
TGTGCCAGCAGCGGATACGGGGGGGCCTCCTACAATGAGCAGTTCTTC | CASSGYGGASYNEQFF | few | TRBJ2-1 | TRBV9 | TRBD2
TGTGCCAGCAACGGGGGTCTGGATTCACCCCTCCACTTT | CASNGGLDSPLHF | NA | TRBJ1-6 | TRBV2 | NA